This TCR beta chain was observed in a study of cytomegalovirus exposure and HLA in healthy donors. Study-level background: Among the roughly 400 genotyped donors, approximately 80% were placed in the Caucasian-associated ancestry cluster. Overall study findings and caveats: Further analysis, carried out later, found HLA-associated TCR beta chains more clonally expanded than equally common other chains. Fewer N-insertions than the 666-donor mean were reportedly shown by an Asian-associated ancestry cluster in a later analysis.

This clone was observed once. Its antigen is unidentified. Researchers ran the PCR with 60 Vbeta and 13 Jbeta primers. Assay: immunoSEQ multiplex PCR; the TCRdb copy retains only in-frame clones and omits some. The sample includes approximately 140,000 clones, around 72% seen only once; the top ten take less than 3.5%. The germline CDR1 and CDR2 sequences are SGHRS and YFSETQ. V lost 4 bases to trimming and J lost 0 bases, with 10 bases between them. CDR3 length: 14 amino acids. The V call is TRBV5-1, the J call TRBJ1-1, with TRBD1 as a possible D gene (6 bases). The TCR originated in a human donor in good health. Sequencing was carried out using PBMCs. As DNA, the CDR3 is TGCGCCAGCAGCACAGGGATATTGAACACTGAAGCTTTCTTT. This gives the protein CASSTGILNTEAFF.